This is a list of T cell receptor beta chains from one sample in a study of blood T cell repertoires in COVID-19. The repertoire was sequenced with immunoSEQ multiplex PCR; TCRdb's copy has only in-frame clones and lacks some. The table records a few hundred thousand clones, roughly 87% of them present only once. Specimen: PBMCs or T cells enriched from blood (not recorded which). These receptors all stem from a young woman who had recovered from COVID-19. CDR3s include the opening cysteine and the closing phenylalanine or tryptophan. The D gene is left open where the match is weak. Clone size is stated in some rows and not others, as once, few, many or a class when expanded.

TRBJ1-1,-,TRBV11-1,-,CASSRNRGMNTEAFF,TGTGCCAGCAGCCGAAATCGGGGAATGAACACTGAAGCTTTCTTT
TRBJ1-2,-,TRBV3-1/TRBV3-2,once,CASSQAGIYGYTF,TGTGCCAGCAGCCAAGCCGGGATCTATGGCTACACCTTC
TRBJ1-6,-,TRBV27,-,CASSDGPGGPLHF,TGTGCCAGCAGTGACGGACCCGGGGGTCCCCTCCACTTT
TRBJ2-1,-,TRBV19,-,CASSINPQSGEQFF,TGTGCCAGTAGTATTAACCCACAGTCTGGTGAGCAGTTCTTC
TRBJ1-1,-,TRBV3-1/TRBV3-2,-,CASSPRGAVNTEAFF,TGTGCCAGCAGCCCCCGGGGGGCGGTGAACACTGAAGCTTTCTTT
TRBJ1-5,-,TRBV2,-,CASSGRRQEPQHF,TGTGCCAGCAGTGGACGGCGCCAGGAGCCCCAGCATTTT
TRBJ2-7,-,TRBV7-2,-,CASSFNRLYEQYF,TGTGCCAGCAGCTTTAACAGGTTATACGAGCAGTACTTC
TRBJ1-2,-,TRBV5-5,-,CASSRRGGYGYTF,TGTGCCAGCAGCAGGCGGGGAGGCTATGGCTACACCTTC
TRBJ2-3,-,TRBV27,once,CASSANRATDTQYF,TGTGCCAGCAGTGCAAACAGGGCCACAGATACGCAGTATTTT
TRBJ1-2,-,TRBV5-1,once,CASSLGADFYGYTF,TGCGCCAGCAGCTTGGGGGCAGATTTCTATGGCTACACCTTC
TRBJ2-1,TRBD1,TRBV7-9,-,CASSLGQGVYNEQFF,TGTGCCAGCAGCCTGGGACAGGGGGTTTACAATGAGCAGTTCTTC
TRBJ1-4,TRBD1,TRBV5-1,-,CASSSGTAQNEKLFF,TGCGCCAGCAGCTCCGGGACAGCCCAGAATGAAAAACTGTTTTTT
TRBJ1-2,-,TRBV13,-,CASSPPDRNYGYTF,TGTGCCAGCAGCCCTCCCGACAGGAACTATGGCTACACCTTC
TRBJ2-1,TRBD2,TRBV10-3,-,CASRLAEYNEQFF,TGTGCCTCCCGACTAGCGGAATACAATGAGCAGTTCTTC
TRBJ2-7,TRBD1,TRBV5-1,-,CASSWDTGGATEQYF,TGCGCCAGCAGCTGGGATACAGGGGGCGCAACCGAGCAGTACTTC
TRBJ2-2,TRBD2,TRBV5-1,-,CASSTGLAGNTGELFF,TGCGCCAGCAGCACGGGACTAGCGGGGAACACCGGGGAGCTGTTTTTT
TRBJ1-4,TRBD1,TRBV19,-,CASSGNAGQGNEKLFF,TGTGCCAGTAGTGGGAATGCTGGACAGGGGAATGAAAAACTGTTTTTT
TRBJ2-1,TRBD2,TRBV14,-,CASSPSGSYNEQFF,TGTGCCAGCAGCCCTAGCGGCTCCTACAATGAGCAGTTCTTC
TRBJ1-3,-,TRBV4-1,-,CASSQVEGVGAGNTIYF,TGCGCCAGCAGCCAAGTGGAGGGAGTGGGCGCTGGAAACACCATATATTTT
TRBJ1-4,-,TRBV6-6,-,CASSYPQATNEKLFF,TGTGCCAGCAGTTACCCACAGGCAACTAATGAAAAACTGTTTTTT
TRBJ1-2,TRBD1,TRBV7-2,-,CASSLKGQGVFGGYTF,TGTGCCAGCAGCTTAAAGGGACAGGGGGTCTTTGGCGGCTACACCTTC
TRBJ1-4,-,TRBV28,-,CASSPRMWGPSTNEKLFF,TGTGCCAGCAGTCCTAGGATGTGGGGGCCCTCTACTAATGAAAAACTGTTTTTT
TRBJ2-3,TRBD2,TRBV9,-,CASSPRLAADTQYF,TGTGCCAGCAGCCCTAGACTAGCCGCAGATACGCAGTATTTT
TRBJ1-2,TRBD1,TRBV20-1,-,CSASTGGYGYTF,TGCAGTGCTAGTACAGGGGGCTATGGCTACACCTTC
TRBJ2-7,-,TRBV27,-,CASSLGQTYEQYF,TGTGCCAGCAGTTTGGGCCAAACCTACGAGCAGTACTTC
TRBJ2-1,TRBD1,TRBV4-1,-,CASSRVGQGFNEQFF,TGCGCCAGCAGCCGAGTGGGACAGGGGTTCAATGAGCAGTTCTTC
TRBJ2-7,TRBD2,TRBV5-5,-,CASSYGGRAVDEQYF,TGTGCCAGCAGCTACGGCGGGAGGGCCGTCGACGAGCAGTACTTC
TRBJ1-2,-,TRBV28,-,CASSLGRGYTF,TGTGCCAGCAGTTTGGGGAGAGGCTACACCTTC
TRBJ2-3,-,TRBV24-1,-,CATSDLLADTQYF,TGTGCCACCAGTGATTTGCTTGCAGATACGCAGTATTTT
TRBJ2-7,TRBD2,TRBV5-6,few,CASSFGLAGGPLSYEQYF,TGTGCCAGCAGCTTCGGACTAGCGGGGGGCCCATTATCCTACGAGCAGTACTTC
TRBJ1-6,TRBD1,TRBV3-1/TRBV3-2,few,CASSQVVGGGSPLHF,TGTGCCAGCAGCCAAGTGGTAGGGGGCGGGTCACCCCTCCACTTT
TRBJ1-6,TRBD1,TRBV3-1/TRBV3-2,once,CASSQPWTGGAGWYSPLHF,TGTGCCAGCAGCCAACCATGGACAGGGGGCGCAGGATGGTATTCACCCCTCCACTTT
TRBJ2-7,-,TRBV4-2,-,CASSSLGGREQYF,TGTGCCAGCAGCTCACTAGGAGGCCGGGAGCAGTACTTC
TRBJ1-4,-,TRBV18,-,CASSGGVAGEKLFF,TGTGCCAGCTCCGGAGGAGTGGCGGGTGAAAAACTGTTTTTT
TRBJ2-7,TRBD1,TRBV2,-,CASSPDRAYEQYF,TGTGCCAGCAGTCCGGACAGGGCCTACGAGCAGTACTTC
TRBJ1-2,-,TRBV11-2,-,CASSSQRPIHLTLGFGYTF,TGTGCCAGCAGCTCCCAGCGGCCTATTCACCTCACCTTAGGGTTCGGCTACACCTTC
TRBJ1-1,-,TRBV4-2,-,CASSQDQWSEAFF,TGTGCCAGCAGCCAAGACCAGTGGTCTGAAGCTTTCTTT
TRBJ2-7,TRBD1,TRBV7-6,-,CASSLGQGVGYEQYF,TGTGCCAGCAGCTTAGGCCAGGGGGTCGGGTACGAGCAGTACTTC
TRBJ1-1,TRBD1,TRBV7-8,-,CASKTRLPGQTDYTEAFF,TGTGCCAGCAAGACTAGATTGCCGGGACAGACTGATTACACTGAAGCTTTCTTT
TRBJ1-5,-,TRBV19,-,CASSEEGFGQPQHF,TGTGCCAGTAGTGAAGAGGGTTTCGGTCAGCCCCAGCATTTT
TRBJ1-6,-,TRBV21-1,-,CASSKPGQLYYNSPLHF,TGTGCCAGCAGCAAACCGGGACAGCTTTATTATAATTCACCCCTCCACTTT
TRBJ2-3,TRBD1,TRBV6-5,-,CASSRDRNTDTQYF,TGTGCCAGCAGCCGGGACAGGAACACAGATACGCAGTATTTT
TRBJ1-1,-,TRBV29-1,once,CSVDRQLNTEAFF,TGCAGCGTTGATCGCCAGTTGAACACTGAAGCTTTCTTT
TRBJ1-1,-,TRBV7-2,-,CASNLRLVTVHTEAFF,TGTGCCAGCAACTTACGTCTCGTGACAGTCCACACTGAAGCTTTCTTT
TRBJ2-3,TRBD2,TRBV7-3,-,CASSLTPTGGFTDTQYF,TGTGCCAGCAGCTTAACCCCAACGGGGGGTTTCACAGATACGCAGTATTTT
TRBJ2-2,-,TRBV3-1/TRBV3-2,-,CASSYPRGKNTGELFF,TGTGCCAGCAGCTACCCCCGGGGGAAGAACACCGGGGAGCTGTTTTTT
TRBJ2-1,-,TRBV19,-,CASHGANYNEQFF,TGTGCCAGCCATGGGGCAAACTACAATGAGCAGTTCTTC
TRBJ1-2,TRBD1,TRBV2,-,CASKRTGNGYTF,TGTGCCAGCAAAAGGACAGGGAACGGCTACACCTTC
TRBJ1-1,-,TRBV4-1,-,CASSQTGQATEAFF,TGCGCCAGCAGCCAAACAGGGCAGGCCACTGAAGCTTTCTTT
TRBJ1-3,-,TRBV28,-,CASRGPGHGGNTIYF,TGTGCCAGCAGGGGACCGGGACATGGAGGAAACACCATATATTTT
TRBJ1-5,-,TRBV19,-,CASSIGTINQPQHF,TGTGCCAGTAGTATCGGGACAATAAATCAGCCCCAGCATTTT
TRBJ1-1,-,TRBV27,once,CASKGQGTEAFF,TGTGCCAGCAAGGGGCAGGGGACTGAAGCTTTCTTT
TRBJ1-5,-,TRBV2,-,CASSETGLQPQHF,TGTGCCAGCAGTGAAACAGGGCTCCAGCCCCAGCATTTT
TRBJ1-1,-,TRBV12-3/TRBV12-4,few,CASSLRNTEAFF,TGTGCCAGCAGTTTGCGGAACACTGAAGCTTTCTTT